This TCR beta chain was sequenced in a study of T cells in Graves' hyperthyroidism and ophthalmopathy. This clonotype was found many times. The CDR3 spans 15 residues. J lost 4 bases, V lost 4 bases, and 7 bases had no gene match. Amplified TCR beta CDR3 regions came from RNA transcripts. When the TCR CDR3 underwent first-round RT-PCR, the HTBI primer set was used. From the multiplex PCR reads, TCRdb called clonotypes with MiXCR, one entry per CDR3 protein. The sample consists of about 400,000 distinct CDR3 sequences, about 14% of them appearing once. Sequenced: blood. The clonotype comes from a man aged 50-59 years with Graves' ophthalmopathy. The chain carries TRBV12-3 or TRBV12-4 and TRBJ2-3, with 8 bases identical to TRBD2. The CDR3 bases are TGTGCCAGCAGTTCAGGGACTAGGCAGGCAGATACGCAGTATTTT. Encoded protein: CASSSGTRQADTQYF.